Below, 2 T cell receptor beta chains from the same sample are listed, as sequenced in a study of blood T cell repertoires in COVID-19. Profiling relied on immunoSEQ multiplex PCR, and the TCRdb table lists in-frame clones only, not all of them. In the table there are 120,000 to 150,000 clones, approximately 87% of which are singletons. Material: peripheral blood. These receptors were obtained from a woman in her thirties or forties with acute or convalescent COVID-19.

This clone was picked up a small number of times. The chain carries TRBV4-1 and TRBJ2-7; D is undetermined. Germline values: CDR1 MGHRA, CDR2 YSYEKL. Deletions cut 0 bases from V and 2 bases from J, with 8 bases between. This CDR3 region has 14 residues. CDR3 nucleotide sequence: TGCGCCAGCAGCCAAGAACATTTCACCTACGAGCAGTACTTC. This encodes CASSQEHFTYEQYF.

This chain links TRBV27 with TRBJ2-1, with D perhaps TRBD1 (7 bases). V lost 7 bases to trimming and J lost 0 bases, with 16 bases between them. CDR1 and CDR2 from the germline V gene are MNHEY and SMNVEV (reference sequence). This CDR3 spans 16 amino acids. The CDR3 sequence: CASIPSGGSSYNEQFF. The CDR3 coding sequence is TGTGCCAGCATACCCTCAGGGGGGAGCTCCTACAATGAGCAGTTCTTC.